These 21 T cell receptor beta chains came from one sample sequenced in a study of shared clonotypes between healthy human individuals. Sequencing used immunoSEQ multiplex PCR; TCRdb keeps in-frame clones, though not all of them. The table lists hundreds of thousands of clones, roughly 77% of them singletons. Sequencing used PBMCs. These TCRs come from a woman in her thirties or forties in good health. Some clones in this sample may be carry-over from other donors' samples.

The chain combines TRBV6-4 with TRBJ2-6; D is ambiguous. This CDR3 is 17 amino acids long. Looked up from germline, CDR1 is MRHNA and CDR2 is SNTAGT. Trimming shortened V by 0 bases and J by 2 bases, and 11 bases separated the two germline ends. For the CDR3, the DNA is TGTGCCAGCAGTGACTCGGCCCTGGCGGCTGGGGCCAACGTCCTGACTTTC. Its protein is CASSDSALAAGANVLTF.

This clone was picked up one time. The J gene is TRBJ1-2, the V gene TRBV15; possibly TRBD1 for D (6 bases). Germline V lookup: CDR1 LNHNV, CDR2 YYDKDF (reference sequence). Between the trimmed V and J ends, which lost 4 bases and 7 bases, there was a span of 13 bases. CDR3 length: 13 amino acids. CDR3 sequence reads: CATSTTGFSGYTF. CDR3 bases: TGTGCCACCAGCACAACAGGGTTCTCTGGCTACACCTTC. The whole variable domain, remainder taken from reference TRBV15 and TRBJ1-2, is DAMVIQNPRYQVTQFGKPVTLSCSQTLNHNVMYWYQQKSSQAPKLLFHYYDKDFNNEADTPDNFQSRRPNTSFCFLDIRSPGLGDTAMYLCATSTTGFSGYTFGSGTRLTVV.

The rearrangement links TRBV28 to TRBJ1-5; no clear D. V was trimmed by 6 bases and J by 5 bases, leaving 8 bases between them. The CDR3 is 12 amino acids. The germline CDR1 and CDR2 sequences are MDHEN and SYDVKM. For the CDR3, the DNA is TGTGCCAGCAGCCAATTACATCAGCCCCAGCATTTT. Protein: CASSQLHQPQHF. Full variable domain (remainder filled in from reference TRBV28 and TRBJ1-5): DVKVTQSSRYLVKRTGEKVFLECVQDMDHENMFWYRQDPGLGLRLIYFSYDVKMKEKGDIPEGYSVSREKKERFSLILESASTNQTSMYLCASSQLHQPQHFGDGTRLSIL.

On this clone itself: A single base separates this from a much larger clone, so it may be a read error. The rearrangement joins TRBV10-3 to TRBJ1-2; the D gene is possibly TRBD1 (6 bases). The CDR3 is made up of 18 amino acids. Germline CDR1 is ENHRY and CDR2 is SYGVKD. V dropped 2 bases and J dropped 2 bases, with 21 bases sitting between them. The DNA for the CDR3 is TGTGCCATCAGTGAGCCCGGGACAAGGACAAAAGTCAACTATGGCTACACCTTC. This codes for CAISEPGTRTKVNYGYTF.

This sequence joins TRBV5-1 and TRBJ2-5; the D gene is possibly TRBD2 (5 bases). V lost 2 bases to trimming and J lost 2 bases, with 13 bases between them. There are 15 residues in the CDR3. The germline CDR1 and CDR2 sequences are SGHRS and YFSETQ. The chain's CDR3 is CASSFGVSGQETQYF. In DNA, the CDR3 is TGCGCCAGCAGCTTTGGTGTGAGCGGACAAGAGACCCAGTACTTC.

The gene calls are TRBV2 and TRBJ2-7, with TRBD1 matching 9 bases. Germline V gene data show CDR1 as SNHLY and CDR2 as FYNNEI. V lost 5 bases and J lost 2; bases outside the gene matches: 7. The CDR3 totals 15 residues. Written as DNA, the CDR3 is TGTGCCAGCAGTAGCGGGACAGGGTTTGCCTACGAGCAGTACTTC. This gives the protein CASSSGTGFAYEQYF.

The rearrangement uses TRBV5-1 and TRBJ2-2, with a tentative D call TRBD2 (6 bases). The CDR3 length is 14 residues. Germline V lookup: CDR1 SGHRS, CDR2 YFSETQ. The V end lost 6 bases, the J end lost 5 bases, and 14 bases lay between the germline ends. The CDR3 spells CASTISGRTGELFF. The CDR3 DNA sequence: TGCGCCAGCACAATTAGCGGCAGGACCGGGGAGCTGTTTTTT.

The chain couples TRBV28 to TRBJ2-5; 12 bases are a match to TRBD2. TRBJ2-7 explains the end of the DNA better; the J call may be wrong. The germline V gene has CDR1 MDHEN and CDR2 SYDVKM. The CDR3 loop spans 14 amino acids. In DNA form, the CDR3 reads TGTGCCAGCAGGCTAGCGGGAGGGACCTACGAGCAGTACTTC. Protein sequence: CASRLAGGTYEQYF.

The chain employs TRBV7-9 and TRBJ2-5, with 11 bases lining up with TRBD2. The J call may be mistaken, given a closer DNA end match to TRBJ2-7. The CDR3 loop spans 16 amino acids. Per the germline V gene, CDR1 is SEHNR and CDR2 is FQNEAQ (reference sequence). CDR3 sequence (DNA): TGTGCCAGCAGAGGTACCGGGACTAGCGGTTCCTACGAGCAGTACTTC. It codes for CASRGTGTSGSYEQYF.

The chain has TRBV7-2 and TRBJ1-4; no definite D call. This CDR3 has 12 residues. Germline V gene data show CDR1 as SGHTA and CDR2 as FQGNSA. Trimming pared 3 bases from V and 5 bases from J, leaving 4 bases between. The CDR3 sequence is CASSFPNEKLFF. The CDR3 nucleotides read TGTGCCAGCAGCTTTCCCAATGAAAAACTGTTTTTT.

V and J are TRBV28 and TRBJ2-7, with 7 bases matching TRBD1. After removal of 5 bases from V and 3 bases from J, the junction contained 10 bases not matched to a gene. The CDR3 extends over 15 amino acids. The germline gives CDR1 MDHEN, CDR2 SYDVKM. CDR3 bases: TGTGCCAGCAGTCTCCCTGGGACAGCAGTCTACGAGCAGTACTTC. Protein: CASSLPGTAVYEQYF.

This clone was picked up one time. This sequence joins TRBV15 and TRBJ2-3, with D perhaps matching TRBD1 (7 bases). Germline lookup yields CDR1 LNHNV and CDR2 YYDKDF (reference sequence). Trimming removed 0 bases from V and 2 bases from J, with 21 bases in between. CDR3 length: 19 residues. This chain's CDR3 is CATSRDRGGRGGDTDTQYF. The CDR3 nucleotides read TGTGCCACCAGCAGAGATCGAGGAGGGAGAGGGGGCGACACAGATACGCAGTATTTT.

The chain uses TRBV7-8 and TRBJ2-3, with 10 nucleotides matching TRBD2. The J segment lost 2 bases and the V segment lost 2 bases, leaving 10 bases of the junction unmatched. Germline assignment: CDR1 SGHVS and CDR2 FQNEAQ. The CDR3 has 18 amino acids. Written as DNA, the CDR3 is TGTGCCAGCAGCTTACTAGCGGGAGAGGGCGCGGACACAGATACGCAGTATTTT. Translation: CASSLLAGEGADTDTQYF.

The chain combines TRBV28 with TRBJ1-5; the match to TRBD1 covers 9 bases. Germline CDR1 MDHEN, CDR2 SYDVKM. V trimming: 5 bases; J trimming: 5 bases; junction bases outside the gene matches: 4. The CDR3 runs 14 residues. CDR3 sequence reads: CASSPDRGYQPQHF. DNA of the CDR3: TGTGCCAGCAGTCCGGACAGGGGTTATCAGCCCCAGCATTTT.

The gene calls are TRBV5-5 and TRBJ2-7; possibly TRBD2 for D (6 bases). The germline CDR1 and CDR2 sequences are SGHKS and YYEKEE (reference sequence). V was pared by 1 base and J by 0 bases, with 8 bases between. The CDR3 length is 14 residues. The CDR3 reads CASSLLGGSYEQYF. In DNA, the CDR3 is TGTGCCAGCAGCTTGCTCGGGGGCTCCTACGAGCAGTACTTC.

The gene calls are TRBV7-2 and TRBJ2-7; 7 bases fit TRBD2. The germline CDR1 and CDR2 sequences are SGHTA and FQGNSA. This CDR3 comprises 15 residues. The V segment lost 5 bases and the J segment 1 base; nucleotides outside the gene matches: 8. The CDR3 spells CASSPQASGSYEQYF. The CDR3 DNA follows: TGTGCCAGCAGCCCCCAGGCTAGCGGTTCCTACGAGCAGTACTTC.

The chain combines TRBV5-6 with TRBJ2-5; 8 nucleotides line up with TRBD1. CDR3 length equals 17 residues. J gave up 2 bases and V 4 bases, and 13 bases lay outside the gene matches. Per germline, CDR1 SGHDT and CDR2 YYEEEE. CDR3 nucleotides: TGTGCCAGCAGCACGCTACGGGACAGGCACACACAAGAGACCCAGTACTTC. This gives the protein CASSTLRDRHTQETQYF.

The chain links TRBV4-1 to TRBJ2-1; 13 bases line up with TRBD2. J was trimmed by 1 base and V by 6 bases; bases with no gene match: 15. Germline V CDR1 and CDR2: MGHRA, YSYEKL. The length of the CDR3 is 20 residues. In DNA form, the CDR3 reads TGCGCCAGCAGTCAAAAACCGGGACTAGCGGGAAAGGATTCCTACAATGAGCAGTTCTTC. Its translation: CASSQKPGLAGKDSYNEQFF.

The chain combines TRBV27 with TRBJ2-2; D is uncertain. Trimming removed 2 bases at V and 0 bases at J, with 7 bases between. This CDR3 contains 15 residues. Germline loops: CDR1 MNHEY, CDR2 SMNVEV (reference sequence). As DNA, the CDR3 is TGTGCCAGCAGTTTAGATAGGCCGAACACCGGGGAGCTGTTTTTT. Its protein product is CASSLDRPNTGELFF.

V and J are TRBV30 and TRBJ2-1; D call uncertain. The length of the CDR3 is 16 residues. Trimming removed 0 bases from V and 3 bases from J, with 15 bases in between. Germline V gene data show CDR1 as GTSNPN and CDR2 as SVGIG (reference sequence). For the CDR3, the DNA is TGTGCCTGGAGTGTATCCTCGAATGTAGTCTACAATGAGCAGTTCTTC. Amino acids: CAWSVSSNVVYNEQFF.

The chain's CDR3 is CASSPGPYQETQYF. CDR3 in DNA: TGTGCCAGCAGCCCTGGGCCGTACCAAGAGACCCAGTACTTC. The chain recombines TRBV7-3 with TRBJ2-5; D call uncertain. V lost 5 bases and J lost 0, with 10 bases in between. CDR3 length equals 14 residues. The germline gives CDR1 SGHTA, CDR2 FQGTGA.